This T cell receptor beta chain was found in a study of CD8 T cells in ankylosing spondylitis. A few counts support this clonotype. Trimming removed 1 base at V and 3 bases at J, with 15 bases between. The CDR3 extends over 16 amino acids. CDR1 and CDR2 from the germline V gene are KGHSH and LQKENI. TCRdb re-derived calls from the 5' RACE reads in MiXCR, one entry per CDR3 protein. The sample comprises 180,000 or so distinct CDR3 sequences, 11% of which are singletons, and 29% rests with the top ten. The gene calls are TRBV18 and TRBJ1-2, with a weak D call TRBD1 (5 bases). Sequencing used blood, either unsorted or a sorted T cell fraction (not recorded which). This TCR came from a male donor with ankylosing spondylitis or in good health (not recorded which). CDR3 in DNA: TGTGCCAGCTCACCACTTCAGGGAGACGCTCACTATGGCTACACCTTC. This codes for CASSPLQGDAHYGYTF.